These T cell receptor beta chains were read from a single sample in a study of OX40 agonist ivuxolimab in advanced cancers. Clones were read by immunoSEQ multiplex PCR, and TCRdb kept only the in-frame ones, dropping some. The data contain 39,000 or so clones, roughly 90% of them seen just once; the ten biggest clones take up approximately 0.5%. Here the sequenced sample was CD4+ or CD8+ T cells sorted from blood, taken in a trial of the OX40 agonist ivuxolimab. These receptors all stem from an adult with an advanced solid tumor such as melanoma, head and neck, liver or kidney cancer. Both conserved end residues are part of each CDR3. The D gene is left open where the match is weak. Expanded clones get a size class; other rows say once, few or many, or leave the size out.

d_call: TRBD1; j_call: TRBJ2-7; v_call: TRBV5-6; clone_size: NA; cdr3_aa: CASSLLGTGAYEQYF; cdr3_nt: TGTGCCAGCAGCTTGTTAGGGACAGGGGCCTACGAGCAGTACTTC
d_call: NA; j_call: TRBJ2-7; v_call: TRBV5-1; clone_size: NA; cdr3_aa: CASSLWTKSEQYF; cdr3_nt: TGCGCCAGCAGCTTGTGGACGAAGTCCGAGCAGTACTTC
d_call: NA; j_call: TRBJ1-5; v_call: TRBV2; clone_size: NA; cdr3_aa: CASTSRVDQPQHF; cdr3_nt: TGTGCCAGCACGAGCAGGGTTGATCAGCCCCAGCATTTT
d_call: TRBD1; j_call: TRBJ1-5; v_call: TRBV5-8; clone_size: NA; cdr3_aa: CASSLAGGQGSQPQHF; cdr3_nt: TGTGCCAGCAGCTTGGCCGGGGGACAGGGGAGTCAGCCCCAGCATTTT
d_call: TRBD1; j_call: TRBJ2-3; v_call: TRBV6-5; clone_size: NA; cdr3_aa: CASRATGGPPDTQYF; cdr3_nt: TGTGCCAGCAGGGCAACAGGGGGCCCCCCAGATACGCAGTATTTT
d_call: NA; j_call: TRBJ2-7; v_call: TRBV7-9; clone_size: NA; cdr3_aa: CASSGGWTASADEQYF; cdr3_nt: TGTGCCAGCAGCGGGGGGTGGACAGCCTCGGCCGACGAGCAGTACTTC
d_call: TRBD1; j_call: TRBJ2-1; v_call: TRBV5-1; clone_size: NA; cdr3_aa: CASSLNGQGYNEQFF; cdr3_nt: TGCGCCAGCAGCTTGAACGGACAGGGTTACAATGAGCAGTTCTTC
d_call: TRBD1; j_call: TRBJ1-6; v_call: TRBV6-1; clone_size: once; cdr3_aa: CASSLTGTNSPLHF; cdr3_nt: TGTGCCAGCAGTTTGACAGGGACAAATTCACCCCTCCACTTT
d_call: NA; j_call: TRBJ2-1; v_call: TRBV5-1; clone_size: once; cdr3_aa: CASSDSSATDEQFF; cdr3_nt: TGCGCCAGCAGCGACAGCTCAGCCACGGATGAGCAGTTCTTC
d_call: TRBD2; j_call: TRBJ2-7; v_call: TRBV11-3; clone_size: once; cdr3_aa: CASSWWTSGGTYEQYF; cdr3_nt: TGTGCCAGCAGCTGGTGGACTAGCGGGGGGACCTACGAGCAGTACTTC
d_call: NA; j_call: TRBJ1-6; v_call: TRBV27; clone_size: NA; cdr3_aa: CASSLRGVSPLHF; cdr3_nt: TGTGCCAGCAGTCTACGAGGGGTCTCACCCCTCCACTTT
d_call: TRBD2; j_call: TRBJ2-7; v_call: TRBV6-5; clone_size: NA; cdr3_aa: CASRRERAYEQYF; cdr3_nt: TGTGCCAGCAGGCGGGAGCGTGCCTACGAGCAGTACTTC
d_call: NA; j_call: TRBJ1-3; v_call: TRBV7-8; clone_size: NA; cdr3_aa: CASSLDPSGNTIYF; cdr3_nt: TGTGCCAGCAGCTTAGACCCCTCTGGAAACACCATATATTTT
d_call: NA; j_call: TRBJ2-3; v_call: TRBV5-6; clone_size: NA; cdr3_aa: CASSLLRPRVPASTDTQYF; cdr3_nt: TGTGCCAGCAGCTTGCTACGGCCTCGGGTTCCTGCTAGCACAGATACGCAGTATTTT
d_call: NA; j_call: TRBJ1-1; v_call: TRBV5-1; clone_size: NA; cdr3_aa: CASSLGGQRVAFF; cdr3_nt: TGCGCCAGCAGCTTGGGGGGGCAAAGGGTAGCTTTCTTT
d_call: NA; j_call: TRBJ1-5; v_call: TRBV7-2; clone_size: NA; cdr3_aa: CASSLGRGGNQPQHF; cdr3_nt: TGTGCCAGCAGCTTAGGCAGGGGCGGCAATCAGCCCCAGCATTTT
d_call: NA; j_call: TRBJ1-3; v_call: TRBV2; clone_size: NA; cdr3_aa: CASSVRPALSGNTIYF; cdr3_nt: TGTGCCAGCAGTGTAAGGCCGGCCCTCTCTGGAAACACCATATATTTT
d_call: NA; j_call: TRBJ1-2; v_call: TRBV6-6; clone_size: NA; cdr3_aa: CASSMDRDQRGGGYTF; cdr3_nt: TGTGCCAGCAGTATGGACCGGGATCAGCGGGGTGGGGGCTACACCTTC
d_call: NA; j_call: TRBJ1-5; v_call: TRBV2; clone_size: NA; cdr3_aa: CASMLLRGLVPQHF; cdr3_nt: TGTGCCAGCATGCTCCTTCGGGGGTTGGTGCCCCAGCATTTT
d_call: NA; j_call: TRBJ2-1; v_call: TRBV7-7; clone_size: NA; cdr3_aa: CASSSSGDNEQFF; cdr3_nt: TGTGCTAGCAGCTCCTCGGGCGATAATGAGCAGTTCTTC
d_call: TRBD1; j_call: TRBJ1-6; v_call: TRBV5-4; clone_size: NA; cdr3_aa: CASSPGLGQGNSPLHF; cdr3_nt: TGTGCCAGCAGCCCAGGTTTGGGACAGGGGAATTCACCCCTCCACTTT
d_call: NA; j_call: TRBJ1-3; v_call: TRBV5-1; clone_size: NA; cdr3_aa: CASSLEGVISGNTIYF; cdr3_nt: TGCGCCAGCAGCTTGGAAGGGGTAATCTCTGGAAACACCATATATTTT
d_call: NA; j_call: TRBJ1-1; v_call: TRBV5-5; clone_size: NA; cdr3_aa: CASSARELTEAFF; cdr3_nt: TGTGCCAGCAGCGCGCGGGAATTGACTGAAGCTTTCTTT
d_call: NA; j_call: TRBJ2-1; v_call: TRBV25-1; clone_size: NA; cdr3_aa: CASRGDGYNEQFF; cdr3_nt: TGTGCCAGCAGGGGGGATGGCTACAATGAGCAGTTCTTC
d_call: TRBD2; j_call: TRBJ2-1; v_call: TRBV4-3; clone_size: NA; cdr3_aa: CASSQNRGVGNEQFF; cdr3_nt: TGCGCCAGCAGCCAAAATCGGGGGGTGGGCAATGAGCAGTTCTTC
d_call: TRBD2; j_call: TRBJ2-1; v_call: TRBV5-8; clone_size: NA; cdr3_aa: CASSLGLAGVSSYNEQFF; cdr3_nt: TGTGCCAGCAGCTTGGGACTAGCGGGGGTGAGCTCCTACAATGAGCAGTTCTTC
d_call: NA; j_call: TRBJ2-7; v_call: TRBV5-4; clone_size: NA; cdr3_aa: CASSLPGETYGQYF; cdr3_nt: TGTGCCAGCAGCTTGCCAGGGGAAACCTACGGGCAGTACTTC
d_call: TRBD1; j_call: TRBJ2-2; v_call: TRBV28; clone_size: few; cdr3_aa: CASLGQGYTGELFF; cdr3_nt: TGTGCCAGCTTGGGACAGGGGTACACCGGGGAGCTGTTTTTT
d_call: NA; j_call: TRBJ1-1; v_call: TRBV5-4; clone_size: NA; cdr3_aa: CASSFQVVNTEAFF; cdr3_nt: TGTGCCAGCAGCTTCCAGGTCGTGAACACTGAAGCTTTCTTT
d_call: NA; j_call: TRBJ1-4; v_call: TRBV9; clone_size: NA; cdr3_aa: CASSPGLTFEKLFF; cdr3_nt: TGTGCCAGCAGCCCCGGATTAACTTTTGAAAAACTGTTTTTT
d_call: NA; j_call: TRBJ2-6; v_call: TRBV9; clone_size: NA; cdr3_aa: CASSVDLSGANVLTF; cdr3_nt: TGTGCCAGCAGCGTAGATCTCTCTGGGGCCAACGTCCTGACTTTC
d_call: NA; j_call: TRBJ2-6; v_call: TRBV5-1; clone_size: NA; cdr3_aa: CASSLSGVSGANVLTF; cdr3_nt: TGCGCCAGCAGCTTGAGCGGTGTCTCTGGGGCCAACGTCCTGACTTTC
d_call: TRBD1; j_call: TRBJ1-2; v_call: TRBV6-5; clone_size: NA; cdr3_aa: CASSYATGTGTYGYTF; cdr3_nt: TGTGCCAGCAGTTACGCGACCGGGACAGGGACCTATGGCTACACCTTC
d_call: NA; j_call: TRBJ2-3; v_call: TRBV4-3; clone_size: NA; cdr3_aa: CASSQDHGTDTQYF; cdr3_nt: TGCGCCAGCAGCCAAGACCACGGCACAGATACGCAGTATTTT
d_call: TRBD1; j_call: TRBJ1-1; v_call: TRBV19; clone_size: few; cdr3_aa: CASRGTALNTEAFF; cdr3_nt: TGTGCCAGTAGGGGGACAGCCTTGAACACTGAAGCTTTCTTT
d_call: NA; j_call: TRBJ2-7; v_call: TRBV6-4; clone_size: NA; cdr3_aa: CASSEFRAQYF; cdr3_nt: TGTGCCAGCAGTGAGTTCCGCGCGCAGTACTTC
d_call: NA; j_call: TRBJ1-6; v_call: TRBV19; clone_size: NA; cdr3_aa: CASSRDPNSPLHF; cdr3_nt: TGTGCCAGTAGTAGGGACCCCAATTCACCCCTCCACTTT
d_call: TRBD1; j_call: TRBJ1-2; v_call: TRBV5-6; clone_size: NA; cdr3_aa: CASSFGTDLNYGYTF; cdr3_nt: TGTGCCAGCAGCTTTGGGACAGACTTAAACTATGGCTACACCTTC
d_call: NA; j_call: TRBJ2-2; v_call: TRBV7-3; clone_size: NA; cdr3_aa: CASSLTSQAGELFF; cdr3_nt: TGTGCCAGCAGCTTAACGTCGCAAGCCGGGGAGCTGTTTTTT
d_call: NA; j_call: TRBJ1-6; v_call: TRBV5-1; clone_size: once; cdr3_aa: CASSTRLSTGPLHF; cdr3_nt: TGCGCCAGCAGCACGAGGTTGTCTACGGGACCCCTCCACTTT
d_call: TRBD2; j_call: TRBJ2-7; v_call: TRBV7-2; clone_size: NA; cdr3_aa: CASRASGYEQYF; cdr3_nt: TGTGCCAGCAGGGCTAGCGGCTACGAGCAGTACTTC
d_call: NA; j_call: TRBJ1-2; v_call: TRBV4-3; clone_size: NA; cdr3_aa: CASSQENIDSDGYTF; cdr3_nt: TGCGCCAGCAGCCAAGAAAACATCGACTCCGATGGCTACACCTTC
d_call: NA; j_call: TRBJ1-1; v_call: TRBV19; clone_size: NA; cdr3_aa: CASSISQLNTEAFF; cdr3_nt: TGTGCCAGTAGTATCTCACAGTTGAACACTGAAGCTTTCTTT
d_call: NA; j_call: TRBJ1-2; v_call: TRBV11-2; clone_size: NA; cdr3_aa: CASSSSGPYGYTF; cdr3_nt: TGTGCCAGCAGCTCGTCCGGGCCCTATGGCTACACCTTC
d_call: NA; j_call: TRBJ2-3; v_call: TRBV30; clone_size: NA; cdr3_aa: CAWKRRAGITDTQYF; cdr3_nt: TGTGCCTGGAAAAGAAGGGCGGGGATCACAGATACGCAGTATTTT
d_call: TRBD1; j_call: TRBJ2-7; v_call: TRBV6-5; clone_size: NA; cdr3_aa: CASSYLGQGGVHEQYF; cdr3_nt: TGTGCCAGCAGTTACCTGGGACAGGGGGGAGTCCACGAGCAGTACTTC
d_call: NA; j_call: TRBJ1-2; v_call: TRBV9; clone_size: NA; cdr3_aa: CASSVEHRYGYTF; cdr3_nt: TGTGCCAGCAGCGTAGAGCATAGGTACGGCTACACCTTC
d_call: NA; j_call: TRBJ1-3; v_call: TRBV4-3; clone_size: NA; cdr3_aa: CASSLYQGVAGNTIYF; cdr3_nt: TGCGCCAGCAGCCTGTACCAGGGAGTGGCTGGAAACACCATATATTTT
d_call: TRBD1; j_call: TRBJ2-7; v_call: TRBV6-1; clone_size: NA; cdr3_aa: CASSRQGGRDEQYF; cdr3_nt: TGTGCCAGCAGTCGACAGGGCGGCCGGGACGAGCAGTACTTC
d_call: TRBD1; j_call: TRBJ1-6; v_call: TRBV4-3; clone_size: NA; cdr3_aa: CASSQDTQGASPLHF; cdr3_nt: TGCGCCAGCAGCCAAGATACACAGGGGGCTTCACCCCTCCACTTT
d_call: NA; j_call: TRBJ1-5; v_call: TRBV19; clone_size: NA; cdr3_aa: CASRPSSGRDQPQHF; cdr3_nt: TGTGCCAGTAGACCCTCGTCGGGCAGGGATCAGCCCCAGCATTTT
d_call: NA; j_call: TRBJ2-3; v_call: TRBV6-4; clone_size: NA; cdr3_aa: CASKVLASTDTQYF; cdr3_nt: TGTGCCAGCAAGGTACTGGCAAGCACAGATACGCAGTATTTT
d_call: NA; j_call: TRBJ1-1; v_call: TRBV4-2; clone_size: NA; cdr3_aa: CASSQVAGPNTEAFF; cdr3_nt: TGTGCCAGCAGCCAAGTTGCGGGGCCGAACACTGAAGCTTTCTTT
d_call: NA; j_call: TRBJ1-1; v_call: TRBV11-3; clone_size: NA; cdr3_aa: CASSSIPMNTEAFF; cdr3_nt: TGTGCCAGCAGCTCCATACCCATGAACACTGAAGCTTTCTTT
d_call: NA; j_call: TRBJ2-3; v_call: TRBV4-3; clone_size: NA; cdr3_aa: CASSQERYSSTDTQYF; cdr3_nt: TGCGCCAGCAGCCAAGAGCGGTACTCTAGCACAGATACGCAGTATTTT
d_call: TRBD1; j_call: TRBJ1-2; v_call: TRBV6-5; clone_size: NA; cdr3_aa: CASSYTGESGYTF; cdr3_nt: TGTGCCAGCAGTTACACAGGGGAATCAGGCTACACCTTC
d_call: NA; j_call: TRBJ1-4; v_call: TRBV19; clone_size: NA; cdr3_aa: CASTYDDEKLFF; cdr3_nt: TGTGCCAGTACTTATGACGATGAAAAACTGTTTTTT
d_call: NA; j_call: TRBJ2-2; v_call: TRBV4-3; clone_size: NA; cdr3_aa: CASSQDLPGELFF; cdr3_nt: TGCGCCAGCAGCCAAGATCTTCCCGGGGAGCTGTTTTTT
d_call: TRBD2; j_call: TRBJ2-1; v_call: TRBV6-6; clone_size: NA; cdr3_aa: CASSYSSGGFYNEQFF; cdr3_nt: TGTGCCAGCAGTTACTCGAGCGGGGGGTTTTACAATGAGCAGTTCTTC
d_call: TRBD1; j_call: TRBJ1-2; v_call: TRBV5-1; clone_size: NA; cdr3_aa: CASSLTPGTGPLQFEGAYGYTF; cdr3_nt: TGCGCCAGCAGCTTAACACCCGGGACAGGGCCCTTACAGTTTGAGGGGGCTTATGGCTACACCTTC